The 18 T cell receptor beta chains reported below all come from one sample, sequenced in a study of T-cell reconstitution after alpha-beta-depleted transplantation in children. Preparation of the TCRbeta library involved a method that used unique molecular identifiers. TCRdb analysed the PCR reads with MiXCR anew, one entry per CDR3 protein. This table holds about 92,000 distinct CDR3 sequences, roughly an eighth found once. The material sequenced was PBMCs from the stem cell graft donor, taken from the stem cell graft. The receptor set was obtained from a human donor who donated a stem cell graft to a child with inherited bone marrow failure.

This sequence joins TRBV7-9 and TRBJ1-6, with 8 positions matching TRBD1. The CDR3 covers 15 residues. Trimming at V came to 4 bases and at J to 6 bases, leaving 5 bases not matched to a gene. From germline, CDR1 is SEHNR and CDR2 FQNEAQ (reference sequence). CDR3 amino acids: CASSSPGQVNSPLHF. CDR3 coding DNA: TGTGCCAGCAGCTCTCCGGGACAGGTTAATTCACCCCTCCACTTT.

The rearrangement links TRBV19 to TRBJ2-3; 8 bases map to TRBD2. V trimming: 6 bases; J trimming: 2 bases; junction bases outside the gene matches: 7. CDR1 is LNHDA and CDR2 is SQIVND in the germline V gene (reference sequence). CDR3 length: 15 residues. CDR3 protein: CASRPGLGDTDTQYF. The CDR3 nucleotides read TGTGCCAGTAGGCCGGGACTAGGCGACACAGATACGCAGTATTTT.

This clonotype was recorded many times. The chain uses TRBV7-8 and TRBJ1-3; D remains ambiguous. In germline, CDR1 is SGHVS, CDR2 FQNEAQ. The CDR3 is 14 amino acids. Trimming removed 4 bases from V and 3 bases from J, with 10 bases in between. CDR3 DNA sequence: TGTGCCAGCAGCTCTAGGGTTATTGGAAACACCATATATTTT. This sequence encodes CASSSRVIGNTIYF.

This clonotype was seen at least ten times. CDR3 region: CSAIQGLRVTEAFF. Written as DNA, the CDR3 is TGCAGTGCTATTCAGGGATTGCGGGTCACTGAAGCTTTCTTT. This chain connects TRBV20-1 to TRBJ1-1; D possibly corresponds to TRBD1 (5 bases). Germline CDR1 is DFQATT and CDR2 is SNEGSKA (reference sequence). With 4 bases removed from V and 4 bases from J, the gap between germline ends came to 16 bases. This CDR3 has 14 residues.

The table lists this clonotype with many counts. The chain couples TRBV12-3 or TRBV12-4 to TRBJ1-4; 7 bases map to TRBD1. Trimming at V came to 6 bases and at J to 7 bases, leaving 11 bases not matched to a gene. The CDR3 is 15 residues long. CDR3 in DNA: TGTGCCAGCAGCGGGAACAGGGGTCGCGGTGAAAAACTGTTTTTT. Protein: CASSGNRGRGEKLFF.

The sample holds many counts of this clonotype. This chain uses TRBV29-1 with TRBJ2-2; D gene uncertain. Trimming cost V 2 bases and J 4 bases, with 5 bases left between them. The CDR3 consists of 12 residues. Per the germline V gene, CDR1 is SQVTM and CDR2 is ANQGSEA. CDR3 residues: CSVEQITGELFF. The CDR3 region has the DNA TGCAGCGTTGAACAGATCACCGGGGAGCTGTTTTTT.

There are many counts of this clonotype. The chain uses TRBV5-1 and TRBJ1-5; D not resolved. CDR1 SGHRS and CDR2 YFSETQ come from the germline V gene. V was cut by 4 bases and J by 7 bases, with 12 bases left in between. CDR3 length: 13 residues. CDR3 sequence reads: CASSLDGRQPQHF. The CDR3 DNA reads as TGCGCCAGCAGCCTCGACGGACGACAGCCCCAGCATTTT.

The rearrangement uses TRBV18 and TRBJ1-4; 7 nucleotides line up with TRBD1. Trimming removed 4 bases from V and 3 bases from J; junction bases left unmatched: 2. This CDR3 has 14 amino acids. Per germline, CDR1 KGHSH and CDR2 LQKENI. The CDR3 coding sequence is TGTGCCAGCTCACGGGACAGCGCTAATGAAAAACTGTTTTTT. Its protein product is CASSRDSANEKLFF.

This clonotype showed up many times. The gene calls are TRBV4-3 and TRBJ2-7, with TRBD1 identical over 9 bases. Trimming took 4 bases from V and 4 from J; bases not matched to a gene: 11. This CDR3 spans 16 amino acids. The germline V gene has CDR1 LGHNA and CDR2 YSLEER. CDR3 nucleotides: TGCGCCAGCAGCCGAAGGCGGGACAGGGACAAGTACGAGCAGTACTTC. This sequence encodes CASSRRRDRDKYEQYF.

This clonotype was detected ten times or more. The J gene is TRBJ2-1, the V gene TRBV7-9; 8 bases line up with TRBD1. The length of the CDR3 is 16 residues. The V segment lost 5 bases and the J segment 8 bases; nucleotides outside the gene matches: 14. Germline V CDR1 and CDR2: SEHNR, FQNEAQ (reference sequence). CDR3 in DNA: TGTGCCAGCAGCCCCCGGGGAAGGACAGGGTCCGATGAGCAGTTCTTC. Residues: CASSPRGRTGSDEQFF.

This clonotype was seen repeatedly, ten times or more. The V gene is TRBV6-2 or TRBV6-3, the J gene TRBJ1-5; D is undetermined. This CDR3 is built from 15 residues. Deletions cut 2 bases from V and 5 bases from J, with 13 bases between. From germline, CDR1 is MNHEY and CDR2 SVGEGT. CDR3 in DNA: TGTGCCAGCAGTTACCTCTCGAGCGAGGATCAGCCCCAGCATTTT. It translates to CASSYLSSEDQPQHF.

This clonotype has at least ten counts. The rearrangement links TRBV4-2 to TRBJ2-6, with 7 bases lining up with TRBD1. Germline V gene sequence: CDR1 LGHNA, CDR2 YNFKEQ. This CDR3 spans 17 amino acids. The V and J ends lost 6 bases and 4 bases, in that order; junction bases with no gene match: 12. CDR3 bases: TGTGCCAGCAGACCCGGGACAGACTTTGCGGGGGCCAACGTCCTGACTTTC. Encoded protein: CASRPGTDFAGANVLTF.

The sample holds many counts of this clonotype. V usage is TRBV27 and J usage is TRBJ2-1; the match to TRBD2 covers 9 bases. Germline V gives CDR1 MNHEY, CDR2 SMNVEV (reference sequence). This CDR3 contains 15 residues. Germline trimming cut 2 bases from V and 8 bases from J; bases unmatched to any gene: 7. CDR3 DNA: TGTGCCAGCAGTTTACTGGCGGGGGGGCGAGATGAGCAGTTCTTC. Amino acid sequence: CASSLLAGGRDEQFF.

The table lists this clonotype with many counts. The chain has TRBV19 and TRBJ1-1; D gene uncertain. V was cut by 1 base and J by 0 bases, with 6 bases left in between. This CDR3 has 14 residues. Germline CDR1 and CDR2: LNHDA and SQIVND (reference sequence). The CDR3, as DNA: TGTGCCAGTAGTATAGGCCGGTTGAACACTGAAGCTTTCTTT. This translates into CASSIGRLNTEAFF.

The chain couples TRBV30 to TRBJ1-3, with a weak D call TRBD1 (5 bases). The CDR3 runs 15 residues. CDR1 is GTSNPN and CDR2 is SVGIG in the germline V gene (reference sequence). The V gene lost 0 bases and the J gene lost 4 bases, with 13 bases spanning the gap. CDR3 in DNA: TGTGCCTGGAGTGTTGCGGGGGGGGTCGGAAACACCATATATTTT. Translation: CAWSVAGGVGNTIYF.

This clonotype showed up many times. V gene TRBV7-3 combines with J gene TRBJ2-3; 10 bases map to TRBD2. Trimming removed 4 bases from V and 7 bases from J; junction bases left unmatched: 17. Per germline, CDR1 SGHTA and CDR2 FQGTGA. The length of the CDR3 is 18 residues. Here the CDR3 DNA reads TGTGCCAGCAGCTCCCCAGCTAGCGGGAGAGGAGACGCATATACGCAGTATTTT. Its translation is CASSSPASGRGDAYTQYF.

This clonotype showed up many times. This chain connects TRBV4-1 to TRBJ1-2; D might be TRBD1 (6 bases). The V and J ends lost 2 bases and 8 bases respectively, with 18 bases between them. CDR1 is MGHRA and CDR2 is YSYEKL in the germline V gene. This CDR3 has 15 residues. CDR3 in amino acids: CASSQQQGQRLGYTF. For the CDR3, the DNA is TGCGCCAGCAGCCAACAACAGGGCCAGAGGCTGGGCTACACCTTC.

This clonotype was seen at least ten times. The J gene is TRBJ2-3, the V gene TRBV20-1; tentative D call: TRBD2 (6 bases). V was cut by 6 bases and J by 3 bases, with 16 bases left in between. The CDR3 runs to 14 residues. Germline lookup yields CDR1 DFQATT and CDR2 SNEGSKA (reference sequence). The CDR3 loop is CSALEVRGTDTQYF. The CDR3 DNA reads as TGCAGTGCCCTGGAGGTGCGGGGTACAGATACGCAGTATTTT.